A few counts support the clone carrying this T cell receptor (beta chain). Its matching antigen is unknown. This sample is drawn from a study of blood T cells in healthy people across ages. Study results and caveats: Aged donors had fewer naive CD4+ cells and lower diversity than long-lived donors.

Germline assignment: CDR1 MGHRA and CDR2 YSYEKL. This CDR3 region has 14 residues. Using a J-beta primer mix together with a sample-barcoded 5' primer, a second PCR was run for roughly 6 to 12 cycles. Each cDNA molecule was tagged by a template-switch adaptor with 12 random nucleotides. Individual samples furnished no less than 2.5 million CDR3-containing paired-end reads apiece. TCRdb re-called the 5' RACE reads through MiXCR, storing one row per CDR3 protein. This sample has 550,000 to 750,000 distinct CDR3 sequences, with 20% to 25% found just once. The chain is built from TRBV4-1 and TRBJ2-5; 7 bases map to TRBD1. With the DNA end fitting TRBJ2-7 better, the J assignment may be wrong. The sequenced material came from blood. The sequence was collected from a man between 65 and 85 years old in good health. The DNA of the CDR3 is TGCGCCAGCAGCCAAGTACAGGGGAGCTACGAGCAGTACTTC. Its protein product is CASSQVQGSYEQYF.